This TCR beta chain was identified in a study of regulatory T cells in long-lasting Graves disease. Arm-PCR of CDR3 regions and iRepertoire HTBI primers were used to build TCR beta libraries. TCRdb re-analysed the multiplex PCR reads in MiXCR, keeping a single row per CDR3 protein. The table has fewer than 400,000 distinct CDR3 sequences, less than 20% seen once. Specified time point: persistent/refractory GD, antithyroid drugs over 5 years with positive TRAb. PBMC RNA was the source of the TCR library. The CDR3 contains 15 residues. V was trimmed by 6 bases and J by 1 base, leaving 13 bases between them. Germline CDR1 is SNHLY and CDR2 is FYNNEI. This clonotype was counted ten times or more.

This receptor was identified in a female donor with Graves disease. This sample comprised peripheral blood mononuclear cells (PBMCs), obtained when the disease was refractory, from a patient treated with antithyroid drugs. The chain combines TRBV2 with TRBJ1-5, with a possible D match to TRBD1 (5 bases). The CDR3 spells CASRVREESNQPQHF. The CDR3 nucleotides are TGTGCCAGCAGAGTCAGGGAGGAGAGCAATCAGCCCCAGCATTTT. Based on the CDR3 plus reference TRBV2 and TRBJ1-5, the full variable domain is EPEVTQTPSHQVTQMGQEVILRCVPISNHLYFYWYRQILGQKVEFLVSFYNNEISEKSEIFDDQFSVERPDGSNFTLKIRSTKLEDSAMYFCASRVREESNQPQHFGDGTRLSIL.